This T cell receptor beta chain comes out of a study of blood T cell repertoires in COVID-19. About the study: COVID-19 samples from acute and convalescent phases originated in the United States, Italy and Spain.

Original data processing: The assay estimated nucleated cells by amplifying reference gene primers. Sequenced by immunoSEQ multiplex PCR; TCRdb stores in-frame clones only, minus some. Clone size and V and J calls were adopted from that table, with D and trimming inferred from the DNA. The sample lists about 26,000 clones, around 90% occurring once. CDR1 and CDR2 (germline): LNHNV, YYDKDF (reference sequence). V dropped 4 bases and J dropped 4 bases, with 13 bases sitting between them. The CDR3 consists of 14 residues. This clonotype was obtained from a man between 65 and 85 years old with acute or convalescent COVID-19. Material for sequencing was peripheral blood. V usage is TRBV15 and J usage is TRBJ1-2; D not certain. CDR3 coding DNA: TGTGCCACCAGCACAACGAGGGATGGCTATGGCTACACCTTC. Its translation: CATSTTRDGYGYTF.